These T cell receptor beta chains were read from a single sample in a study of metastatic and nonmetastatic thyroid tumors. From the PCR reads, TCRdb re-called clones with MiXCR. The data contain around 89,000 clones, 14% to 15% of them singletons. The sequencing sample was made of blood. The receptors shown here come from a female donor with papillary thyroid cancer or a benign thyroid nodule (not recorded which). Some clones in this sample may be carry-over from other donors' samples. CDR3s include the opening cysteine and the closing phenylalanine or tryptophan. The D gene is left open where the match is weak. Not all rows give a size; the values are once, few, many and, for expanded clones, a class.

cdr3_nt: TGTGCCTGGAGTGTAGGTCCCCCCGCACCCTACGAGCAGTACTTC; cdr3_aa: CAWSVGPPAPYEQYF; j_call: TRBJ2-7; d_call: NA; v_call: TRBV30; cdr3_length: 15; clone_size: many
cdr3_nt: TGTGCCAGCAGCGTAGTCGAGCGACATACGCAGTATTTT; cdr3_aa: CASSVVERHTQYF; j_call: TRBJ2-3; d_call: NA; v_call: TRBV9; cdr3_length: 13; clone_size: many
cdr3_nt: TGTGCCAGCAGCCAAGATAATTTCAGGGCCACAGATACGCAGTATTTT; cdr3_aa: CASSQDNFRATDTQYF; j_call: TRBJ2-3; d_call: NA; v_call: TRBV14; cdr3_length: 16; clone_size: many
cdr3_nt: TGTGCCAGCAGCTTATGGGCAGTGTCTAACACTGAAGCTTTCTTT; cdr3_aa: CASSLWAVSNTEAFF; j_call: TRBJ1-1; d_call: NA; v_call: TRBV7-9; cdr3_length: 15; clone_size: few
cdr3_nt: TGTGCCAGCAGCTTGGGGGTTAACACTGAAGCTTTCTTT; cdr3_aa: CASSLGVNTEAFF; j_call: TRBJ1-1; d_call: NA; v_call: TRBV5-6; cdr3_length: 13; clone_size: many
cdr3_nt: TGTGCCAGCAGTTTAGGGCTCGGTCTGCTCAGAAGATCCGGGGAGCTGTTTTTT; cdr3_aa: CASSLGLGLLRRSGELFF; j_call: TRBJ2-2; d_call: NA; v_call: TRBV6-6; cdr3_length: 18; clone_size: many
cdr3_nt: TGTGCCAGCAGCCAAGCGGCTTCTAGCGGGGCATACGAGCAGTACTTC; cdr3_aa: CASSQAASSGAYEQYF; j_call: TRBJ2-7; d_call: TRBD2; v_call: TRBV4-2; cdr3_length: 16; clone_size: many
cdr3_nt: TGTGCCAGCAGCTTTGGGGGACGAGAGCAGTTCTTC; cdr3_aa: CASSFGGREQFF; j_call: TRBJ2-1; d_call: NA; v_call: TRBV7-3; cdr3_length: 12; clone_size: many
cdr3_nt: TGTGCCAGCAGCGTATTGCCGGGGGGGGCAGATACGCAGTATTTT; cdr3_aa: CASSVLPGGADTQYF; j_call: TRBJ2-3; d_call: TRBD2; v_call: TRBV9; cdr3_length: 15; clone_size: many
cdr3_nt: TGCGACAGCAGCTTGGAAACAGGGGGCTCTGGAAACATCATATATTTT; cdr3_aa: CDSSLETGGSGNIIYF; j_call: TRBJ1-3; d_call: TRBD1; v_call: TRBV5-1; cdr3_length: 16; clone_size: NA
cdr3_nt: TGCAGCGTTTGGATAGCGGGGGATGAGCAGTTCTTC; cdr3_aa: CSVWIAGDEQFF; j_call: TRBJ2-1; d_call: TRBD2; v_call: TRBV29-1; cdr3_length: 12; clone_size: many
cdr3_nt: TGTGCCAGCTCACCACTCGAGACCCCGGGTCAGCCCCAGCATTTT; cdr3_aa: CASSPLETPGQPQHF; j_call: TRBJ1-5; d_call: NA; v_call: TRBV18; cdr3_length: 15; clone_size: many
cdr3_nt: TGTGCCAGCAGTGACTCTTTCCCTACAGGGGAGGACTATGGCTACACCTTC; cdr3_aa: CASSDSFPTGEDYGYTF; j_call: TRBJ1-2; d_call: TRBD1; v_call: TRBV6-4; cdr3_length: 17; clone_size: many
cdr3_nt: TGTGCCAGCAGTTCCGCCGGGACAGGGGGCGAAGGGCAAGCTTTCTTT; cdr3_aa: CASSSAGTGGEGQAFF; j_call: TRBJ1-1; d_call: TRBD1; v_call: TRBV6-1; cdr3_length: 16; clone_size: many
cdr3_nt: TGTGCCAGCAGAATAGCGGGTGGGTCCACAGATACGCAGTATTTT; cdr3_aa: CASRIAGGSTDTQYF; j_call: TRBJ2-3; d_call: TRBD2; v_call: TRBV5-6; cdr3_length: 15; clone_size: NA
cdr3_nt: TGCGCCAGCAGCTCGGGACAGGGCTCCTACAATGAGCAGTTCTTC; cdr3_aa: CASSSGQGSYNEQFF; j_call: TRBJ2-1; d_call: TRBD1; v_call: TRBV5-1; cdr3_length: 15; clone_size: many
cdr3_nt: TGTGCCTGGAGTGTTGGGGGCTACGAGCAGTACTTC; cdr3_aa: CAWSVGGYEQYF; j_call: TRBJ2-7; d_call: NA; v_call: TRBV30; cdr3_length: 12; clone_size: many
cdr3_nt: TGTGCCAGCAGTGAACACGGCAGCTCCGGAAACACCATATATTTT; cdr3_aa: CASSEHGSSGNTIYF; j_call: TRBJ1-3; d_call: NA; v_call: TRBV25-1; cdr3_length: 15; clone_size: many
cdr3_nt: TGTGCCAGCAGCCTAGCAGGGACGGGATATGGCTACACCTTC; cdr3_aa: CASSLAGTGYGYTF; j_call: TRBJ1-2; d_call: NA; v_call: TRBV5-6; cdr3_length: 14; clone_size: NA
cdr3_nt: TGTGCCAGCAGCCGCCCGGGACTAGCGGATAATGAGCAGTTCTTC; cdr3_aa: CASSRPGLADNEQFF; j_call: TRBJ2-1; d_call: TRBD2; v_call: TRBV6-1; cdr3_length: 15; clone_size: many
cdr3_nt: TGCGCCAGCAGCTTGGCGAGCGGGGGAGTAGCCAAAAACATTCAGTACTTC; cdr3_aa: CASSLASGGVAKNIQYF; j_call: TRBJ2-4; d_call: TRBD2; v_call: TRBV5-1; cdr3_length: 17; clone_size: NA
cdr3_nt: TGCAGTGCTAGAGATGGGGGACAGCTTGAAGCTTTCTTT; cdr3_aa: CSARDGGQLEAFF; j_call: TRBJ1-1; d_call: TRBD1; v_call: TRBV20-1; cdr3_length: 13; clone_size: many
cdr3_nt: TGTGCCAGCAGAATAGCGGGGGGGTCCACAGATACGCAGTATTTT; cdr3_aa: CASRIAGGSTDTQYF; j_call: TRBJ2-3; d_call: TRBD2; v_call: TRBV5-6; cdr3_length: 15; clone_size: NA
cdr3_nt: TGCGCCAGCAGCCAGGGCAGAACCTACGAGCAGTACTTC; cdr3_aa: CASSQGRTYEQYF; j_call: TRBJ2-7; d_call: NA; v_call: TRBV4-1; cdr3_length: 13; clone_size: many
cdr3_nt: TGTGCCAGCAGCCAAGAATTCCCAGTGCCCTATGGCTACACCTTC; cdr3_aa: CASSQEFPVPYGYTF; j_call: TRBJ1-2; d_call: NA; v_call: TRBV14; cdr3_length: 15; clone_size: many
cdr3_nt: TGCAGCGTTGCGGCCGGGACTAGGAACACCGGGGAGCTGTTTTTT; cdr3_aa: CSVAAGTRNTGELFF; j_call: TRBJ2-2; d_call: TRBD2; v_call: TRBV29-1; cdr3_length: 15; clone_size: many
cdr3_nt: TGTGCTAGTTCCCCGGGACAGGGGGCGTGGGTGCAGTTCTTC; cdr3_aa: CASSPGQGAWVQFF; j_call: TRBJ2-1; d_call: TRBD1; v_call: TRBV7-7; cdr3_length: 14; clone_size: many
cdr3_nt: TGTGCCAGCAGCCCTTCGGCAACGAACTATGGCTACACCTTC; cdr3_aa: CASSPSATNYGYTF; j_call: TRBJ1-2; d_call: NA; v_call: TRBV7-9; cdr3_length: 14; clone_size: NA
cdr3_nt: TGTGCCTGGAGCCACGCCGGCGGGGGAATGTCGATAGCTTTCTTT; cdr3_aa: CAWSHAGGGMSIAFF; j_call: TRBJ1-1; d_call: NA; v_call: TRBV30; cdr3_length: 15; clone_size: many
cdr3_nt: TGTGCCAGCAGTGAGACAGATGGGGCCAACGCCCTGGCTTTC; cdr3_aa: CASSETDGANALAF; j_call: TRBJ2-6; d_call: NA; v_call: TRBV6-1; cdr3_length: 14; clone_size: NA
cdr3_nt: TGTGCCAGCAGACGGGACGGATACGAGCAGTACTTC; cdr3_aa: CASRRDGYEQYF; j_call: TRBJ2-7; d_call: NA; v_call: TRBV28; cdr3_length: 12; clone_size: many
cdr3_nt: TGTGCCAGTGCGACTAGCGGGGGGCCAGAAGAGACCCAGTACTTC; cdr3_aa: CASATSGGPEETQYF; j_call: TRBJ2-5; d_call: TRBD2; v_call: TRBV19; cdr3_length: 15; clone_size: many
cdr3_nt: TGCGCCAGCAGCTTGGGGGGCAGCATCTCTGGAAACACCATATATTTT; cdr3_aa: CASSLGGSISGNTIYF; j_call: TRBJ1-3; d_call: NA; v_call: TRBV5-1; cdr3_length: 16; clone_size: many
cdr3_nt: TGTGCCAGCAGCTTATCTGGGGGTCAAGAGACCCAGTACTTC; cdr3_aa: CASSLSGGQETQYF; j_call: TRBJ2-5; d_call: NA; v_call: TRBV7-3; cdr3_length: 14; clone_size: many
cdr3_nt: TGTGCCAGCACCCGGGGAGGGGCAGGAAACACCGGGGAGCTGTTTTTT; cdr3_aa: CASTRGGAGNTGELFF; j_call: TRBJ2-2; d_call: TRBD2; v_call: TRBV5-4; cdr3_length: 16; clone_size: NA
cdr3_nt: TGTGCCAGCAGCCAAGAGGGTGGGGGCACTGAAGCTTTCTTT; cdr3_aa: CASSQEGGGTEAFF; j_call: TRBJ1-1; d_call: NA; v_call: TRBV4-2; cdr3_length: 14; clone_size: few
cdr3_nt: TGTGCCAGCATCTTAAGGGGGGGGTACACTGAAGCTTTCTTT; cdr3_aa: CASILRGGYTEAFF; j_call: TRBJ1-1; d_call: NA; v_call: TRBV13; cdr3_length: 14; clone_size: many
cdr3_nt: TGTGCCAGCAGCTTCGGAGCCCGCGGCTACACCTTC; cdr3_aa: CASSFGARGYTF; j_call: TRBJ1-2; d_call: NA; v_call: TRBV5-6; cdr3_length: 12; clone_size: many
cdr3_nt: TGTGCCAGCAGTTTAGGACAGACAGAGACCCAGTACTTC; cdr3_aa: CASSLGQTETQYF; j_call: TRBJ2-5; d_call: NA; v_call: TRBV12-3/TRBV12-4; cdr3_length: 13; clone_size: few